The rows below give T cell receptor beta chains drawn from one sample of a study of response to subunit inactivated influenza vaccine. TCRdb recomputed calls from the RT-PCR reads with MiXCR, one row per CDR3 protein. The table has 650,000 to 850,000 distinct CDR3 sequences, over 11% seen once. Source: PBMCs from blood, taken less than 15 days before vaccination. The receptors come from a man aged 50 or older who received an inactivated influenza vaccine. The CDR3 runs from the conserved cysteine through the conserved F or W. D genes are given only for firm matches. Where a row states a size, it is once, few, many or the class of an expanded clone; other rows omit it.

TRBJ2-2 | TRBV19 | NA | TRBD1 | CASRSGTGLLASTGELFF | TGTGCCAGTAGATCCGGGACAGGGTTGCTAGCGAGCACCGGGGAGCTGTTTTTT
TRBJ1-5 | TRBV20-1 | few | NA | CSASLHNNQPQHF | TGCAGTGCTAGTCTACACAACAATCAGCCCCAGCATTTT
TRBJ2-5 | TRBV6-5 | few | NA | CASSYGVALETQYF | TGTGCCAGCAGTTACGGGGTAGCTTTAGAGACCCAGTACTTC
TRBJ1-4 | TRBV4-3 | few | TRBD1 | CASSLGTGWNEKLFF | TGCGCCAGCAGCCTAGGGACAGGGTGGAATGAAAAACTGTTTTTT
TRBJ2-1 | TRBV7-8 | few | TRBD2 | CASGLSGRAYDNEQFF | TGTGCCAGTGGACTCAGCGGGAGGGCGTACGATAATGAGCAGTTCTTC
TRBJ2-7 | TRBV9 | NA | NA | CASSVGVNSYEQYF | TGTGCCAGCAGCGTAGGGGTCAACTCCTACGAGCAGTACTTC
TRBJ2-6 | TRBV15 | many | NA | CATTGNSGANVLTF | TGTGCCACCACAGGTAACTCTGGGGCCAACGTCCTGACTTTC
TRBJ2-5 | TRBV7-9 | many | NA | CASSSRGDALSRETQYF | TGTGCCAGCAGTTCTAGGGGGGACGCTCTTTCTCGGGAGACCCAGTACTTC
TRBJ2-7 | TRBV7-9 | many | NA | CASSRTESYEQYF | TGTGCCAGCAGCCGGACAGAGAGCTACGAGCAGTACTTC
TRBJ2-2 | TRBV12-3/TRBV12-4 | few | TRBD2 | CASFSGGNTGELFF | TGTGCCAGCTTTAGCGGGGGGAACACCGGGGAGCTGTTTTTT
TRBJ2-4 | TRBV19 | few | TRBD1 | CASSASGQEKNIQYF | TGTGCCAGTAGTGCCTCGGGACAGGAGAAAAACATTCAGTACTTC
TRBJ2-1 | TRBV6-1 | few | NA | CASSDPGSYNEQFF | TGTGCCAGCAGTGACCCAGGCTCCTACAATGAGCAGTTCTTC
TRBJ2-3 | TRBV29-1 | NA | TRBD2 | CSVGIPSGSTDTQYF | TGCAGCGTTGGAATTCCTAGCGGGAGTACAGATACGCAGTATTTT
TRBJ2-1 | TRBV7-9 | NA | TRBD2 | CASSPPGLAGVDEQFF | TGTGCCAGCAGTCCTCCGGGACTAGCGGGAGTTGATGAGCAGTTCTTC
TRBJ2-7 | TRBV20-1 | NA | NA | CSASDGGDTYEQYF | TGCAGTGCTAGTGACGGGGGAGACACCTACGAGCAGTACTTC
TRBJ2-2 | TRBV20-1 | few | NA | CSARDPTTPDTGELFF | TGCAGTGCTAGAGACCCGACTACGCCCGACACCGGGGAGCTGTTTTTT
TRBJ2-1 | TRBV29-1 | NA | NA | CSANQGSNEQFF | TGCAGCGCTAACCAGGGGTCCAATGAGCAGTTCTTC
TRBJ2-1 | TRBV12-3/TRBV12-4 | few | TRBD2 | CASSLYSGSINEQFF | TGTGCCAGCAGTTTATATAGCGGGAGTATCAATGAGCAGTTCTTC
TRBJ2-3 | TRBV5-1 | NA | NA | CASSPEGPRNTQYF | TGCGCCAGCAGCCCGGAGGGGCCAAGGAATACGCAGTATTTT
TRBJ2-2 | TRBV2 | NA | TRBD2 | CASRPPGLAGAGGTGELFF | TGTGCCAGCCGCCCACCGGGACTAGCGGGGGCAGGGGGCACCGGGGAGCTGTTTTTT
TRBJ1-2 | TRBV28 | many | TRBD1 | CASSLGQGLGYTF | TGTGCCAGCAGTTTAGGACAGGGGCTTGGCTACACCTTC
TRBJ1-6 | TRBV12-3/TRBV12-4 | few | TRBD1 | CASSYSNRGSSPLHF | TGTGCCAGCAGTTACTCCAACAGGGGATCTTCACCCCTCCACTTT
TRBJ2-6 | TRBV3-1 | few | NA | CASSPHSQGPNVLTF | TGTGCCAGCAGCCCCCATTCGCAGGGCCCCAACGTCCTGACTTTC
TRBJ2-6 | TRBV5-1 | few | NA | CASSWGGSGANVLTF | TGCGCCAGCAGCTGGGGCGGCTCTGGGGCCAACGTCCTGACTTTC
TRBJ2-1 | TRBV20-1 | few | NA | CSASAGRPSRYNEQFF | TGCAGTGCTAGCGCCGGGAGACCGTCTCGGTACAATGAGCAGTTCTTC
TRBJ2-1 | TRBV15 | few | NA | CATSRDRQPEQFF | TGTGCCACCAGCAGAGATCGGCAGCCTGAGCAGTTCTTC
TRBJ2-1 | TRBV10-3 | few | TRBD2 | CAIRGTSGSTEQFF | TGTGCCATCAGAGGGACTAGCGGGAGTACTGAGCAGTTCTTC
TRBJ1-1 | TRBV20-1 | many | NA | CSASVGNTEAFF | TGCAGTGCTAGTGTGGGGAACACTGAAGCTTTCTTT